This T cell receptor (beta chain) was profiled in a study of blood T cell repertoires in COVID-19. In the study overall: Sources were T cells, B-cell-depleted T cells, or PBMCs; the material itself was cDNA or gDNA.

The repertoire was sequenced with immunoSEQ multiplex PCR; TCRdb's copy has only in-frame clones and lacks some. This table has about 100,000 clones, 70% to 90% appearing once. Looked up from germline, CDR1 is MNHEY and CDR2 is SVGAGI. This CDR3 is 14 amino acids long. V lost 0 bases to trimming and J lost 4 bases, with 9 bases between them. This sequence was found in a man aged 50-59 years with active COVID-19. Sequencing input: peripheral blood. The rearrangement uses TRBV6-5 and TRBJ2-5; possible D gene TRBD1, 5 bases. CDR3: CASSYSGRAETQYF. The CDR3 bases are TGTGCCAGCAGTTACTCAGGCAGGGCAGAGACCCAGTACTTC.